These T cell receptor beta chains were read from a single sample in a study of response to subunit inactivated influenza vaccine. A single record per CDR3 protein comes from TCRdb applying MiXCR to the RT-PCR reads. The data contain approximately 700,000 distinct CDR3 sequences, around 13% of them singletons. The material was PBMCs from blood, obtained roughly 15 days before vaccination. Receptor source: a man in his forties or fifties who received an inactivated influenza vaccine. Each CDR3 is given with its conserved first and last residue. D genes are given only for firm matches. Clone size is stated in some rows and not others, as once, few, many or a class when expanded.

>TRBV7-8|NA|TRBJ2-7|NA
CASSLLASDSYEQYF
TGTGCCAGCAGCTTATTGGCTAGCGATTCCTACGAGCAGTACTTC
>TRBV5-1|NA|TRBJ2-5|NA
CASRKSGTLIETQYF
TGCGCCAGCCGAAAATCCGGGACTTTAATCGAGACCCAGTACTTC
>TRBV7-8|NA|TRBJ1-5|TRBD1
CASRTGGEFSNQPQHF
TGTGCCAGTAGGACAGGGGGGGAGTTTAGCAATCAGCCCCAGCATTTT
>TRBV12-3/TRBV12-4|few|TRBJ2-7|TRBD1
CASSPGDRGFSEQYF
TGTGCCAGCAGTCCCGGGGACAGGGGTTTTAGCGAGCAGTACTTC
>TRBV5-1|few|TRBJ1-6|NA
CASSLGFSVAEPLHF
TGCGCCAGCAGCTTAGGATTTTCCGTGGCTGAACCCCTCCACTTT
>TRBV10-3|NA|TRBJ1-6|TRBD1
CAISLGQGNSYNSPLHF
TGTGCCATCAGCCTGGGACAGGGGAACTCCTATAATTCACCCCTCCACTTT
>TRBV10-3|NA|TRBJ1-2|NA
CAISESEVRGDNYGYTF
TGTGCCATCAGTGAGTCCGAGGTCAGGGGCGATAACTATGGCTACACCTTC
>TRBV5-1|few|TRBJ2-7|NA
CASSLEVRGVNEQYF
TGCGCCAGCAGCTTGGAGGTCCGGGGCGTCAACGAGCAGTACTTC
>TRBV28|NA|TRBJ2-3|NA
CALGPRGTDTQYF
TGTGCCCTGGGACCGAGGGGGACAGATACGCAGTATTTT
>TRBV20-1|few|TRBJ2-7|NA
CSASDGPYEQYF
TGCAGTGCTTCCGACGGTCCCTACGAGCAGTACTTC
>TRBV20-1|few|TRBJ2-7|TRBD1
CSARPGQGFSYEQYF
TGCAGTGCTAGGCCGGGACAGGGCTTCTCCTACGAGCAGTACTTC
>TRBV20-1|few|TRBJ2-5|NA
CSALKETQYF
TGCAGTGCTCTTAAAGAGACCCAGTACTTC
>TRBV5-1|NA|TRBJ2-1|NA
CASSTGTNYNEQFF
TGCGCCAGCAGCACCGGGACAAACTACAATGAGCAGTTCTTC
>TRBV19|NA|TRBJ2-6|NA
CASSDYPPGANVLTF
TGTGCCAGTAGCGACTACCCTCCTGGGGCCAACGTCCTGACTTTC
>TRBV3-1|few|TRBJ1-1|NA
CASSQAPEGQAFF
TGTGCCAGCAGCCAAGCCCCGGAGGGCCAAGCTTTCTTT
>TRBV5-5|NA|TRBJ2-7|TRBD1
CASSRGQRYEQYF
TGTGCCAGCAGCCGGGGACAGAGATACGAGCAGTACTTC
>TRBV4-3|NA|TRBJ2-1|NA
CASSQEPPPSYGHNEQFF
TGCGCCAGCAGCCAAGAGCCCCCCCCTAGCTACGGGCACAATGAGCAGTTCTTC
>TRBV10-3|few|TRBJ2-7|NA
CAISESGRDEQYF
TGTGCCATCAGTGAGTCTGGAAGGGACGAGCAGTACTTC
>TRBV5-4|NA|TRBJ2-3|TRBD2
CASSHAGDGPDENTQYF
TGTGCCAGCAGCCACGCGGGGGACGGGCCCGACGAAAATACGCAGTATTTT
>TRBV28|NA|TRBJ2-6|NA
CASSLYKGTGGANVLTF
TGTGCCAGCAGTTTATATAAGGGTACAGGGGGGGCCAACGTCCTGACTTTC
>TRBV6-1|few|TRBJ2-2|NA
CASSVYREGTGELFF
TGTGCCAGCAGTGTATACAGGGAGGGCACCGGGGAGCTGTTTTTT
>TRBV29-1|NA|TRBJ2-2|NA
CSAGGGVGTGELFF
TGCAGCGCCGGGGGCGGGGTTGGGACCGGGGAGCTGTTTTTT